This T cell receptor (beta chain) was captured in a study of tumor T cells in aggressive B-cell lymphoma. The protocol was immunoSEQ multiplex PCR, while the TCRdb copy is restricted to in-frame clones and leaves out a portion. Here the sample spans 7,000 to 9,500 clones, approximately 85% being singletons. The V gene's germline CDR1 is SNHLY and CDR2 FYNNEI. The ends were cut back, 6 bases at V and 0 bases at J, with 11 bases in the middle. This CDR3 region has 14 residues. This receptor was obtained from an adult with diffuse large B cell lymphoma. The sample comprised tumor tissue. This chain connects TRBV2 to TRBJ2-5; D ambiguous. The DNA of the CDR3 is TGTGCCAGCAGCGGAAGACTGTACCAAGAGACCCAGTACTTC. Its protein product is CASSGRLYQETQYF. Combining the CDR3 with reference TRBV2 and TRBJ2-5 gives the whole variable domain EPEVTQTPSHQVTQMGQEVILRCVPISNHLYFYWYRQILGQKVEFLVSFYNNEISEKSEIFDDQFSVERPDGSNFTLKIRSTKLEDSAMYFCASSGRLYQETQYFGPGTRLLVL.